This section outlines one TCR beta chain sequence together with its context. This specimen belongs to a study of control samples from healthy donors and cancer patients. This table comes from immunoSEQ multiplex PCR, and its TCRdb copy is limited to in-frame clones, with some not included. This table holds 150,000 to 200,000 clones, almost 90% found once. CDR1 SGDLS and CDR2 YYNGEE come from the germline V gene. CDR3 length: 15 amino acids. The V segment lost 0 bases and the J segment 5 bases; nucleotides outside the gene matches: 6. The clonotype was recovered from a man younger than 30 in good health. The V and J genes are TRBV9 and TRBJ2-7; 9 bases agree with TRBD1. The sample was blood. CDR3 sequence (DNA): TGTGCCAGCAGCGTAGCCGGGACAGGGCCCCACGAGCAGTACTTC. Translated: CASSVAGTGPHEQYF.